This T cell receptor (beta chain) was identified in a study of CD8 T cells in ankylosing spondylitis. A remark on this clonotype: Its target is unknown.

TCRdb processed the 5' RACE reads anew with MiXCR; each CDR3 protein has one entry. The sample lists 250,000 or so distinct CDR3 sequences; over 15% were seen once. Per the germline V gene, CDR1 is ENHRY and CDR2 is SYGVKD. CDR3 length: 12 amino acids. V was clipped by 3 bases and J by 5 bases, with 7 bases between them. Regarding the study as a whole: Matched ankylosing spondylitis synovial fluid reportedly contained a significantly enriched population of disease-linked clones. Typical of ankylosing spondylitis blood, it appeared, was a TCR beta motif of several highly homologous variants. Earlier studies detected some motif variants in reactive arthritis synovial fluid and blood.

V gene TRBV10-3 combines with J gene TRBJ2-5; D gene uncertain. The receptor was isolated from a male donor with ankylosing spondylitis or in good health (not recorded which). The sample comprised blood, either unsorted or a sorted T cell fraction (not recorded which). CDR3 protein: CAISDPGETQYF. CDR3 DNA sequence: TGTGCCATCAGTGACCCCGGGGAGACCCAGTACTTC.